This T cell receptor beta chain was identified in a study of identical twins. In this sample, this clonotype turned up many times. The CDR3 spans 16 residues. Per germline, CDR1 SQVTM and CDR2 ANQGSEA. J was trimmed by 5 bases and V by 3 bases; bases with no gene match: 11. One entry per CDR3 protein, called by TCRdb with MiXCR from the 5' RACE reads. The table has 200,000 to 300,000 distinct CDR3 sequences, approximately 6.8% seen once. These data also featured in a second study, about yellow fever vaccine responses in identical twins.

The clonotype comes from a woman between 18 and 29 years old in good health. Sequenced: CD8+ T cells sorted from blood. This chain uses TRBV29-1 with TRBJ2-2; 8 nucleotides line up with TRBD1. CDR3 amino acids: CSVDPAGQGLTGELFF. CDR3 sequence (DNA): TGCAGCGTTGATCCCGCCGGACAGGGATTAACCGGGGAGCTGTTTTTT.